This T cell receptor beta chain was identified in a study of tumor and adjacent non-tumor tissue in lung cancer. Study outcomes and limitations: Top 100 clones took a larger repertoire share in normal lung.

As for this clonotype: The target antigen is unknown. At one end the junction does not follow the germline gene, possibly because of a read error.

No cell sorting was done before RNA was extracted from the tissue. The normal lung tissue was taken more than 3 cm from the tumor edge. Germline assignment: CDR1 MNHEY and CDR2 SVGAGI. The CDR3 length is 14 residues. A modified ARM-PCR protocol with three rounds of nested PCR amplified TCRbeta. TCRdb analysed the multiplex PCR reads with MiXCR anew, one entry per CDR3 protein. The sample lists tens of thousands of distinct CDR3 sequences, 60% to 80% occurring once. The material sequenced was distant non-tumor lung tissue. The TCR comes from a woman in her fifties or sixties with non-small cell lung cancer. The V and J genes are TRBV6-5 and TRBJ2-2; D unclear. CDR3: CASRLRSAYGELFF. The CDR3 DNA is TGCGCCAGCAGACTGAGGTCAGCGTACGGGGAGCTGTTTTTT.